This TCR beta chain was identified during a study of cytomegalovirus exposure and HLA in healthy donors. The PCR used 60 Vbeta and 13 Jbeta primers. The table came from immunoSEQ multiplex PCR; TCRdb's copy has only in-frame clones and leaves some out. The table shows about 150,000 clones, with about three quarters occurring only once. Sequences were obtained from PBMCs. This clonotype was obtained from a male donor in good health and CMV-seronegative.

The CDR3 region is CASRDSGATEAFF. The CDR3 DNA follows: TGTGCCAGCAGGGATTCAGGGGCCACTGAAGCTTTCTTT. This chain links TRBV6-5 with TRBJ1-1; TRBD1 is a possible D gene (6 bases). The germline CDR1 and CDR2 sequences are MNHEY and SVGAGI. V lost 6 bases and J lost 4, with 12 bases in between. The CDR3 sequence is 13 residues long.